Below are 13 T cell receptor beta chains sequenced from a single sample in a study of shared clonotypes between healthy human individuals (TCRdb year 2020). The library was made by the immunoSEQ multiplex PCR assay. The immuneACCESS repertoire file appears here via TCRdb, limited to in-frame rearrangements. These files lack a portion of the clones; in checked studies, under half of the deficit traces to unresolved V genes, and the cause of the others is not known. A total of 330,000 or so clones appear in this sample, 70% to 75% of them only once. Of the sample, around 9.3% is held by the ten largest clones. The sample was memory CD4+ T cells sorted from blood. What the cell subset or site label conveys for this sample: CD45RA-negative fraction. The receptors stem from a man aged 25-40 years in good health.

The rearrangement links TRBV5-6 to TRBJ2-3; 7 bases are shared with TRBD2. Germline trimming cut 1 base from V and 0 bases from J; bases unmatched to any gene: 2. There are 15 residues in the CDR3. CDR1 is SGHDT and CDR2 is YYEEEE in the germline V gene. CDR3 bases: TGTGCCAGCAGCTTGCTAGCGGAAAGCACAGATACGCAGTATTTT. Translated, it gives CASSLLAESTDTQYF.

The CDR3 loop reads CASSDYGTDSYNEQFF. The CDR3 DNA reads TGTGCCAGCAGTGACTACGGGACAGACTCCTACAATGAGCAGTTCTTC. This chain uses TRBV6-1 with TRBJ2-1, with 7 bases matching TRBD1. CDR1 is MNHNS and CDR2 is SASEGT in the germline V gene. V trimming: 3 bases; J trimming: 0 bases; junction bases outside the gene matches: 5. CDR3 length: 16 residues.

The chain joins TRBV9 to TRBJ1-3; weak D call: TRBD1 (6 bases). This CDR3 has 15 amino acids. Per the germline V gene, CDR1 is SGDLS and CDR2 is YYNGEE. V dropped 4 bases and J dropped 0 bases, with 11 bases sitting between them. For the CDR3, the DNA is TGTGCCAGCAGCATGGGACATCACTCTGGAAACACCATATATTTT. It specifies CASSMGHHSGNTIYF. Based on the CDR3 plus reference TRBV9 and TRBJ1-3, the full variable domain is DSGVTQTPKHLITATGQRVTLRCSPRSGDLSVYWYQQSLDQGLQFLIQYYNGEERAKGNILERFSAQQFPDLHSELNLSSLELGDSALYFCASSMGHHSGNTIYFGEGSWLTVV.

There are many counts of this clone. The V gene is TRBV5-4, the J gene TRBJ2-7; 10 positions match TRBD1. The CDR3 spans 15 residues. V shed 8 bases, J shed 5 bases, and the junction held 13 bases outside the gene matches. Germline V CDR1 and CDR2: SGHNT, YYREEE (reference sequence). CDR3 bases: TGTGCCAGTAATCCTGGGACAGGGGCACGAGACGAGCAGTACTTC. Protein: CASNPGTGARDEQYF. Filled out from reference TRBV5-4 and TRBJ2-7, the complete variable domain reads ETGVTQSPTHLIKTRGQQVTLRCSSQSGHNTVSWYQQALGQGPQFIFQYYREEENGRGNFPPRFSGLQFPNYSSELNVNALELDDSALYLCASNPGTGARDEQYFGPGTRLTVT.

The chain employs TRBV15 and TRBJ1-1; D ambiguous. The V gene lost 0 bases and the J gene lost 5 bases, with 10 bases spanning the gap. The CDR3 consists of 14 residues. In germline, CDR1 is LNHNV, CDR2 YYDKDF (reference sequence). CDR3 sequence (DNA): TGTGCCACCAGCAGAGACGGCCTGGGAACTGAAGCTTTCTTT. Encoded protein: CATSRDGLGTEAFF.

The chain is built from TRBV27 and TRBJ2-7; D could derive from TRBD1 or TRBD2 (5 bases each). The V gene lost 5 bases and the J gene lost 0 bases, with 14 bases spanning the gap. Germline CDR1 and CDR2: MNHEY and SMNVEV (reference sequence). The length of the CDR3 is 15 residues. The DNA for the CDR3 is TGTGCCAGCAGTCCACGGACGGGACCCTCCTACGAGCAGTACTTC. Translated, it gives CASSPRTGPSYEQYF.

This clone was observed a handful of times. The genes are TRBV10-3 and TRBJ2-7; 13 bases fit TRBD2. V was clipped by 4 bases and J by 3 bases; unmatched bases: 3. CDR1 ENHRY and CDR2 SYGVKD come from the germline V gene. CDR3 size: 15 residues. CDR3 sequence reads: CAISARTSGSYEQYF. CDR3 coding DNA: TGTGCCATCAGTGCCCGGACTAGCGGGAGCTACGAGCAGTACTTC.

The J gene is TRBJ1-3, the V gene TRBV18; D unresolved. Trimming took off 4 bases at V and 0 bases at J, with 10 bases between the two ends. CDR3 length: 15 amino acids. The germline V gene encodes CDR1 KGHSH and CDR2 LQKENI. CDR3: CASSQGVPSGNTIYF. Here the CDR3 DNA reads TGTGCCAGCTCACAGGGAGTCCCCTCTGGAAACACCATATATTTT.

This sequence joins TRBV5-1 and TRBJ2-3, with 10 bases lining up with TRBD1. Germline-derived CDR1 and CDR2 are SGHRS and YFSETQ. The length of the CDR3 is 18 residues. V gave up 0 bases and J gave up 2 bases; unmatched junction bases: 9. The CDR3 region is CASSLELSGQGTTDTQYF. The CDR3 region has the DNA TGCGCCAGCAGCTTGGAGTTGTCGGGACAGGGGACCACAGATACGCAGTATTTT.

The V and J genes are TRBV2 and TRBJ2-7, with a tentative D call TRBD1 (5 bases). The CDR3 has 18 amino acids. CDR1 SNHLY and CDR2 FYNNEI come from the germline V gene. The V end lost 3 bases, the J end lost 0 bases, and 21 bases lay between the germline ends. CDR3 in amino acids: CASSDDSGMRSYSYEQYF. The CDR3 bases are TGTGCCAGCAGTGACGATTCAGGGATGCGTTCGTACTCCTACGAGCAGTACTTC.

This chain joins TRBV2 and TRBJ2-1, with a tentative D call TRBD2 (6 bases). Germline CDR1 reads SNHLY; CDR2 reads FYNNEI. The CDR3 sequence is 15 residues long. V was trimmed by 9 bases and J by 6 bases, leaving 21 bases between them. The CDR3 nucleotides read TGTGCCAGTACCTCTCAAGGGACTGATATCAATGAGCAGTTCTTC. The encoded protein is CASTSQGTDINEQFF.

The CDR3: CASSVTLVTNNEQFF. The CDR3 DNA sequence: TGTGCCAGCAGCGTAACGCTGGTAACAAACAATGAGCAGTTCTTC. V usage is TRBV9 and J usage is TRBJ2-1; D unclear. The CDR3 is 15 residues long. V was shortened by 1 base and J by 5 bases, with 13 bases between the two germline ends. Germline CDR1 is SGDLS and CDR2 is YYNGEE.

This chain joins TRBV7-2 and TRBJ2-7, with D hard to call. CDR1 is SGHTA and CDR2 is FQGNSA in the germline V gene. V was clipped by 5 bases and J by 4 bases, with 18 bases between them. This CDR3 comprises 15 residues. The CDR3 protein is CASSLDPADGYEQYF. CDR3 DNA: TGTGCCAGCAGCCTCGACCCGGCAGACGGGTACGAGCAGTACTTC.